The T cell receptor (beta chain) described here comes from a study of CD8 T cells in ankylosing spondylitis. This CDR3 is built from 17 residues. Germline V gene sequence: CDR1 SGHRS, CDR2 YFSETQ. The J segment lost 7 bases and the V segment lost 1 base, leaving 12 bases of the junction unmatched. Whole-study findings and limits: A TCR beta motif made of several highly homologous variants seemed typical of ankylosing spondylitis blood.

TCRdb fed the 5' RACE reads into MiXCR, producing one record per CDR3 protein. The table records about 300,000 distinct CDR3 sequences, 11% of them present only once. In this sample, this clonotype turned up many times. Its antigen is as yet unknown. The rearrangement uses TRBV5-1 and TRBJ2-1, with TRBD1 matching 9 bases. The sequence derives from a female donor with ankylosing spondylitis or in good health (not recorded which). Sequencing input: blood, either unsorted or a sorted T cell fraction (not recorded which). The CDR3 is CASSLFSRGTGKNEQFF. For the CDR3, the DNA is TGCGCCAGCAGCTTGTTCTCTCGTGGGACAGGGAAAAATGAGCAGTTCTTC.